The clone carrying this T cell receptor beta chain was seen ten or more times. Its antigen is unknown. Time point given: newly diagnosed GD, antithyroid drugs for less than 3 months. PBMC RNA was the source of the TCR library. The data are from a study of regulatory T cells in long-lasting Graves disease. Combining iRepertoire HTBI primers with Arm-PCR of CDR3 regions, the authors built TCR beta libraries. MiXCR was run by TCRdb on the multiplex PCR reads, yielding one entry per CDR3 protein. The sample has 400,000 to 550,000 distinct CDR3 sequences, around 17% seen once; the top ten hold about 25%. General observations from the study: Persistent-disease Graves' patients showed less TCR diversity than new cases.

Separately, the same data were catalogued under a study of T cells in Graves' hyperthyroidism and ophthalmopathy. From that report: Uncontrolled infection, other autoimmune disease, pregnancy or lactation excluded patients. Most clonotypes that expanded in the thyroid above 0.001 also showed up in blood.

This clonotype was sampled from a young woman with Graves disease. Specimen: peripheral blood mononuclear cells (PBMCs), collected at new diagnosis, from a patient treated with antithyroid drugs.

Here the CDR3 reads CASSEAGTQVGSQHF. DNA for the CDR3: TGTGCCAGCAGTGAAGCGGGGACCCAAGTTGGGTCCCAGCATTTT. The chain couples TRBV6-1 to TRBJ1-5; D may be TRBD1 (5 bases). The CDR3 totals 15 residues. V was pared by 0 bases and J by 11 bases, with 17 bases between. The germline V gene has CDR1 MNHNS and CDR2 SASEGT.